The 24 T cell receptor beta chains below all came from one sample that was sequenced in a study of read filtering for tumor transcriptome and immune sequencing. The library was built from 400 to 500 ng RNA with molecular barcoded adaptors for alpha/delta and beta/gamma chains. TCRdb recomputed calls from the reads with MiXCR, one row per CDR3 protein. Here the sample spans 120,000 or so distinct CDR3 sequences, about an eighth being singletons. Material for sequencing was a population of CD138-negative cells sorted from bone marrow. These receptors were taken from a donor over 35 with multiple myeloma.

About this clonotype itself: A much larger clone sits a single nucleotide away, making a read error possible. The J gene is TRBJ1-6, the V gene TRBV12-3 or TRBV12-4, with unresolved D. There are 12 residues in the CDR3. CDR3 nucleotides: TGTGCCAACAGTCCCTCGAGGTCACCCCTCCACTTT. Residues: CANSPSRSPLHF.

In its sample, this clonotype was seen many times. This chain connects TRBV29-1 to TRBJ1-1, with TRBD1 matching 8 bases. The CDR3 runs 12 residues. V lost 6 bases to trimming and J lost 7 bases; unmatched junction nucleotides: 7. Per germline, CDR1 SQVTM and CDR2 ANQGSEA. This CDR3 reads CSVETGEVEAFF. In DNA form, the CDR3 reads TGCAGCGTGGAGACAGGGGAGGTTGAAGCTTTCTTT. The full variable domain, with the rest looked up from reference TRBV29-1 and TRBJ1-1, is SAVISQKPSRDICQRGTSLTIQCQVDSQVTMMFWYRQQPGQSLTLIATANQGSEATYESGFVIDKFPISRPNLTFSTLTVSNMSPEDSSIYLCSVETGEVEAFFGQGTRLTVV.

This clonotype was seen repeatedly, ten times or more. J is TRBJ2-2 and V is TRBV29-1, with 8 bases aligning to TRBD2. The J segment lost 6 bases and the V segment lost 3 bases, leaving 9 bases of the junction unmatched. The CDR3 length is 15 residues. Germline V gene lookup returns CDR1 SQVTM and CDR2 ANQGSEA. CDR3 region: CSVDAGGAIPGELFF. DNA for the CDR3: TGCAGCGTTGATGCGGGGGGCGCCATTCCCGGGGAGCTGTTTTTT.

This clonotype was seen many times. The gene calls are TRBV20-1 and TRBJ2-1, with 12 bases that match TRBD2. V lost 5 bases and J lost 8; bases outside the gene matches: 10. Germline assignment: CDR1 DFQATT and CDR2 SNEGSKA (reference sequence). CDR3 size: 15 residues. The chain's CDR3 is CSAVTGTSGFDEQFF. The CDR3 nucleotides are TGCAGTGCTGTTACCGGGACTAGCGGGTTTGATGAGCAGTTCTTC.

This clonotype was found a few times. The CDR3 region is CSVSSGGEQYF. As DNA, the CDR3 is TGCAGCGTTTCCTCCGGGGGGGAGCAGTACTTC. The rearrangement joins TRBV29-1 to TRBJ2-7; 7 positions agree with TRBD2. The ends lost 5 bases at V and 7 bases at J; junction bases unmatched: 5. The germline gives CDR1 SQVTM, CDR2 ANQGSEA. The CDR3 extends over 11 amino acids.

The sample holds one count of this clonotype. Just one base apart from a much larger clone, this may be a read error. This chain joins TRBV19 and TRBJ1-2, with 8 bases that match TRBD1. Unmatched junction bases numbered 7, after V lost 9 bases and J lost 4 bases. Looked up from germline, CDR1 is LNHDA and CDR2 is SQIVND (reference sequence). The length of the CDR3 is 13 residues. The CDR3: CARGTGGGYGYTF. Written as DNA, the CDR3 is TGTGCCAGGGGAACAGGGGGAGGCTATGGCTACACCTTC.

The table lists this clonotype with a few counts. The CDR3 DNA is TGTGCCAGCAGCCTTTTAGGAACCAGCTCCTACGAGCAGTACTTC. Residues: CASSLLGTSSYEQYF. The J gene is TRBJ2-7, the V gene TRBV14, with D uncertain. The germline V and J ends were trimmed by 4 bases and 0 bases, with 13 bases remaining between them. This CDR3 has 15 amino acids. The germline V gene encodes CDR1 SGHDN and CDR2 FVKESK. The full variable domain, completed using reference TRBV14 and TRBJ2-7, is EAGVTQFPSHSVIEKGQTVTLRCDPISGHDNLYWYRRVMGKEIKFLLHFVKESKQDESGMPNNRFLAERTGGTYSTLKVQPAELEDSGVYFCASSLLGTSSYEQYFGPGTRLTVT.

This clonotype was counted ten times or more. The chain recombines TRBV11-1 with TRBJ1-1; 7 bases line up with TRBD1. The CDR3 runs to 13 residues. Losses at the gene ends were 3 bases for V and 5 bases for J; bases not matched to a gene: 3. CDR1 and CDR2 from the germline V gene are SGHAT and FQDESV (reference sequence). This CDR3 is CASSFEDRTEAFF. In nucleotides, the CDR3 is TGTGCCAGCAGCTTTGAGGACAGGACTGAAGCTTTCTTT.

This clonotype has more than one count but fewer than ten. The J gene is TRBJ2-5, the V gene TRBV3-1, with D unresolved. The ends were cut back, 3 bases at V and 2 bases at J, with 10 bases in the middle. This CDR3 has 14 residues. The germline CDR1 and CDR2 sequences are LGHDT and YNNKEL (reference sequence). This CDR3 reads CASSHPAEQETQYF. CDR3 coding DNA: TGTGCCAGCAGCCATCCGGCTGAGCAAGAGACCCAGTACTTC.

The sample holds many counts of this clonotype. This chain uses TRBV5-1 with TRBJ1-4; the D is unclear. Germline V gene data show CDR1 as SGHRS and CDR2 as YFSETQ. This CDR3 comprises 14 residues. V lost 0 bases, J lost 8 bases, and 11 bases lay in between. In DNA form, the CDR3 reads TGCGCCAGCAGCTTGGTAGGGTCTGGGGAAAAACTGTTTTTT. Translation: CASSLVGSGEKLFF.

Of note for this clonotype: A read error is possible here, since a much larger clone lies one base away. This rearrangement joins TRBV29-1 to TRBJ1-1, with 11 bases that match TRBD1. Germline V gene lookup returns CDR1 SQVTM and CDR2 ANQGSEA. This CDR3 has 13 residues. Germline trimming cut 7 bases from V and 4 bases from J; bases unmatched to any gene: 5. CDR3 residues: CSATGTGGTEAFF. The DNA of the CDR3 is TGCAGCGCTACCGGGACAGGGGGCACTGAAGCTTTCTTT.

Concerning this clonotype itself: A single base separates this from a much larger clone, so it may be a read error. The chain has TRBV5-1 and TRBJ2-7; 10 positions agree with TRBD1. Germline V gives CDR1 SGHRS, CDR2 YFSETQ. V was pared by 4 bases and J by 9 bases, with 13 bases of the junction left unmatched. This CDR3 contains 15 residues. The CDR3, as DNA: TGCGCCAGCAGCCTTTTGCCGGGACAGGGGCGCGTGCAGTACTTC. Translated: CASSLLPGQGRVQYF.

Comments on this clonotype: A clone one base away is much larger, so this may be a read error. This CDR3 is missing its conserved last phenylalanine or tryptophan, likely due to a read error. The CDR3 DNA sequence: TGCAGTGCTAGACCTGACGCGGCCTCTGGGGCCAACGTCCTGACTTCC. It yields the protein CSARPDAASGANVLTS. This chain joins TRBV20-1 and TRBJ2-6; D ambiguous. The CDR3 covers 16 residues. V lost 2 bases and J 0 bases, leaving 11 bases between the germline ends. Germline V gene sequence: CDR1 DFQATT, CDR2 SNEGSKA (reference sequence).

This clonotype turned up a few times. The chain joins TRBV5-1 to TRBJ2-5; D is unresolved. Germline CDR1 is SGHRS and CDR2 is YFSETQ. V lost 0 bases and J lost 2, with 14 bases in between. There are 16 residues in the CDR3. Here the CDR3 DNA reads TGCGCCAGCAGCTTGGGAGTGGGTCTGGGTCAAGAGACCCAGTACTTC. This encodes CASSLGVGLGQETQYF.

There are many counts of this clonotype. The rearrangement joins TRBV20-1 to TRBJ2-1; TRBD2 agrees at 10 bases. Germline values: CDR1 DFQATT, CDR2 SNEGSKA (reference sequence). The V gene end was trimmed by 1 base and the J gene end by 8 bases; junction bases not matched to a gene: 5. The CDR3 spans 14 residues. In DNA form, the CDR3 reads TGCAGTGCTAGAGCTCCAGCGGGAGGGGATGAGCAGTTCTTC. Residues: CSARAPAGGDEQFF.

In its sample, this clonotype was seen many times. V is TRBV3-1 and J is TRBJ2-2; TRBD1 matches 7 bases. The V and J ends lost 1 base and 0 bases, in that order; junction bases with no gene match: 5. The V gene's germline CDR1 is LGHDT and CDR2 YNNKEL (reference sequence). This CDR3 is 17 amino acids long. The CDR3 here is CASSQVFGTANTGELFF. CDR3 coding DNA: TGTGCCAGCAGCCAAGTCTTCGGGACAGCGAACACCGGGGAGCTGTTTTTT. Looking up the rest from reference TRBV3-1 and TRBJ2-2 gives the full variable domain: DTAVSQTPKYLVTQMGNDKSIKCEQNLGHDTMYWYKQDSKKFLKIMFSYNNKELIINETVPNRFSPKSPDKAHLNLHINSLELGDSAVYFCASSQVFGTANTGELFFGEGSRLTVL.

Turning to this clonotype: A read error may be the cause here, since a much bigger clone is one base away. The chain couples TRBV18 to TRBJ1-1; 8 bases align to TRBD1. This CDR3 contains 16 residues. CDR1 and CDR2 (germline): KGHSH, LQKENI. The CDR3 loop is CASSPGTGVLNTDAFF. CDR3 nucleotides: TGTGCCAGCTCACCCGGGACAGGCGTTTTGAACACTGACGCTTTCTTT.

As concerns this clonotype: With a far larger clone one base away, a read error is the likely cause. The chain couples TRBV29-1 to TRBJ2-5, with D unresolved. Germline CDR1 and CDR2: SQVTM and ANQGSEA. This CDR3 spans 10 amino acids. V was trimmed by 4 bases and J by 3 bases, leaving 3 bases between them. In DNA form, the CDR3 reads TGCAGCGTTGGGGAAGAGACCCAGTACTTC. Its protein product is CSVGEETQYF.

The rearrangement uses TRBV21-1 and TRBJ2-7; TRBD2 is taken as the D call from the table, unchecked against the DNA. TRBV21-1 constitutes a pseudogene. The CDR3 is 14 amino acids. The CDR3 bases are TGTGCCAGCAGCAAACTACGGCCGACAGCGGGGGTGGTTTTC. Encoded protein: CASSKLRPTAGVVF.

This clonotype has at least ten counts. The rearrangement uses TRBV7-9 and TRBJ2-7; 7 positions agree with TRBD2. Losses at the gene ends were 5 bases for V and 2 bases for J; bases not matched to a gene: 6. The germline V gene encodes CDR1 SEHNR and CDR2 FQNEAQ (reference sequence). CDR3 size: 14 residues. Written as DNA, the CDR3 is TGTGCCAGCAGCCCCAGCGGGATAGCCTACGAGCAGTACTTC. Its protein is CASSPSGIAYEQYF.

V and J are TRBV7-9 and TRBJ2-5; 14 positions agree with TRBD2. CDR1 and CDR2 (germline): SEHNR, FQNEAQ (reference sequence). CDR3 length: 15 residues. V shed 7 bases and J 5 bases; nucleotides not matched to a gene: 6. As DNA, the CDR3 is TGTGCCAGCACCGAGGGACTAGCGGGAGTGGAGACCCAGTACTTC. This translates into CASTEGLAGVETQYF.

This clonotype has more than one count but fewer than ten. Just one base apart from a much larger clone, this may be a read error. The conserved phenylalanine or tryptophan is not found at the CDR3 terminus, so this likely reflects a read error. The V gene is TRBV7-9, the J gene TRBJ2-1; 13 bases align to TRBD2. The germline V gene has CDR1 SEHNR and CDR2 FQNEAQ (reference sequence). CDR3 length equals 16 residues. J was trimmed by 3 bases and V by 5 bases; bases with no gene match: 4. CDR3 residues: CASSHRTSGSYNEQFL. The DNA of the CDR3 is TGTGCCAGCAGCCATAGGACTAGCGGGAGCTACAATGAGCAGTTCCTC.

The chain links TRBV27 to TRBJ2-1; 7 bases are a match to TRBD1. CDR1 is MNHEY, CDR2 SMNVEV, per germline (reference sequence). Trimming removed 8 bases from V and 0 bases from J; junction bases left unmatched: 13. The CDR3 loop spans 17 amino acids. CDR3 DNA sequence: TGTGCCAGCCGATTTGGGACAGAGGCTACCTCCTACAATGAGCAGTTCTTC. This gives the protein CASRFGTEATSYNEQFF.

Ten or more counts support this clonotype. The J gene is TRBJ2-3, the V gene TRBV7-8; D might be TRBD2 (5 bases). Between the trimmed V and J ends, which lost 3 bases and 3 bases, there was a span of 13 bases. Germline V gene lookup returns CDR1 SGHVS and CDR2 FQNEAQ. The CDR3 is made up of 15 amino acids. This CDR3 reads CASSLGRGGTDTQYF. CDR3 coding DNA: TGTGCCAGCAGCTTGGGCCGGGGTGGGACAGATACGCAGTATTTT.